One and the same sample provided the 29 T cell receptor beta chains below, sequenced in a study of sequential checkpoint blockade in melanoma. This sample's treatment: randomized to nivolumab then ipilimumab (arm A) or the reverse (arm B). Data came from immunoSEQ multiplex PCR; TCRdb stores just in-frame clones and leaves some out. The sample includes some 17,000 clones, around four fifths of them seen just once. The sample here was CD8+ T cells sorted from blood (inferred from file names), taken from a patient given nivolumab and ipilimumab in sequence. All receptors derive from a human donor with melanoma.

This sequence joins TRBV6-9 and TRBJ2-2, with D hard to call. This CDR3 contains 10 residues. The V gene's germline CDR1 is MNHGY and CDR2 SVAAGI. The germline V and J ends were trimmed by 9 bases and 7 bases, with 6 bases remaining between them. CDR3 DNA sequence: TGTGCCAGATCTTTCGGGGAGCTGTTTTTT. This sequence encodes CARSFGELFF.

V is TRBV4-3 and J is TRBJ2-7; TRBD1 agrees at 7 bases. The CDR3 has 14 amino acids. The junction had 5 bases not matched to a gene; V was cut back by 3 bases and J by 3 bases. Looked up from germline, CDR1 is LGHNA and CDR2 is YSLEER. CDR3 bases: TGCGCCAGCAGCCACGACAGGGTAGGCTACGAGCAGTACTTC. Translation gives CASSHDRVGYEQYF.

J is TRBJ1-5 and V is TRBV5-4, with D unclear. Trimming stripped 0 bases from V and 3 bases from J, with 10 bases between. In germline, CDR1 is SGHNT, CDR2 YYREEE (reference sequence). The CDR3 spans 15 residues. The CDR3 loop reads CASSLGGEHNQPQHF. DNA of the CDR3: TGTGCCAGCAGCTTGGGCGGGGAACACAATCAGCCCCAGCATTTT.

This chain links TRBV6-5 with TRBJ2-7; weak D call: TRBD1 (6 bases). The germline CDR1 and CDR2 sequences are MNHEY and SVGAGI. The CDR3 runs 16 residues. Trimming removed 0 bases at V and 6 bases at J, with 18 bases between. CDR3 sequence: CASSYSSPLQGPEQYF. In DNA form, the CDR3 reads TGTGCCAGCAGTTACTCGTCCCCCTTACAGGGCCCCGAGCAGTACTTC.

There are a few counts of this clone. The rearrangement uses TRBV6-6 and TRBJ1-5; TRBD1 might be the D (6 bases). In germline, CDR1 is MNHNY, CDR2 SVGAGI (reference sequence). This CDR3 region has 16 residues. Trimming stripped 6 bases from V and 0 bases from J, with 15 bases between. The CDR3 region is CASRHFRTDSNQPQHF. CDR3 nucleotides: TGTGCCAGCAGGCACTTCAGGACAGATAGCAATCAGCCCCAGCATTTT.

The chain employs TRBV15 and TRBJ2-7; the match to TRBD1 covers 9 bases. J lost 3 bases, V lost 4 bases, and 1 base had no gene match. The length of the CDR3 is 13 residues. Germline CDR1 is LNHNV and CDR2 is YYDKDF (reference sequence). CDR3 sequence reads: CATSTGQGYEQYF. CDR3 DNA sequence: TGTGCCACCAGCACGGGACAGGGCTACGAGCAGTACTTC.

The J gene is TRBJ2-2, the V gene TRBV30, with 10 nucleotides matching TRBD2. The V gene's germline CDR1 is GTSNPN and CDR2 SVGIG (reference sequence). The V gene end was trimmed by 4 bases and the J gene end by 1 base; junction bases not matched to a gene: 6. CDR3 length: 16 residues. CDR3 sequence (DNA): TGTGCCTGGAATCTCGCTAGCGGGGGGAACACCGGGGAGCTGTTTTTT. Protein product: CAWNLASGGNTGELFF.

The count of this clone is one. The V and J genes are TRBV9 and TRBJ2-7, with 8 positions matching TRBD2. Trimming at V came to 0 bases and at J to 3 bases, leaving 5 bases not matched to a gene. The CDR3 sequence is 15 residues long. Germline CDR1 reads SGDLS; CDR2 reads YYNGEE. This CDR3 reads CASSVELAGIYEQYF. DNA for the CDR3: TGTGCCAGCAGCGTAGAATTAGCGGGGATCTACGAGCAGTACTTC.

J is TRBJ1-1 and V is TRBV25-1; no definite D call. This CDR3 region has 13 residues. Germline CDR1 MGHDK, CDR2 SYGVNS. V was pared by 5 bases and J by 3 bases, with 10 bases between. As DNA, the CDR3 is TGTGCCAGCAGTCGAGGGTCCTACACTGAAGCTTTCTTT. Its protein product is CASSRGSYTEAFF.

This clone was observed once. The chain joins TRBV18 to TRBJ1-6; tentatively, D is TRBD1 (6 bases). This CDR3 comprises 14 residues. Trimming removed 6 bases at V and 6 bases at J, with 12 bases between. The germline CDR1 and CDR2 sequences are KGHSH and LQKENI. CDR3 sequence (DNA): TGTGCCAGCTCGCGGACAGAATTTAATTCACCCCTCCACTTT. Protein product: CASSRTEFNSPLHF.

With regard to this clone: One end of the junction is discordant with germline, which a read error may explain. The gene calls are TRBV7-9 and TRBJ1-6, with 10 nucleotides matching TRBD1. Germline lookup yields CDR1 SEHNR and CDR2 FQNEAQ (reference sequence). This CDR3 has 17 amino acids. The DNA for the CDR3 is TGTGCCGGCAGCTTCCACGATAGACAGGGGGCAGGTTCGCCCCTCCACTTT. Protein product: CAGSFHDRQGAGSPLHF.

This chain uses TRBV6-6 with TRBJ2-7; D call uncertain. The CDR3 extends over 12 amino acids. Per the germline V gene, CDR1 is MNHNY and CDR2 is SVGAGI (reference sequence). Trimming left V 2 bases short and J 7 bases short, with 9 bases between. The CDR3 here is CASSYEMWEQYF. The CDR3, as DNA: TGTGCCAGCAGTTACGAGATGTGGGAGCAGTACTTC.

The gene calls are TRBV9 and TRBJ2-3; the match to TRBD2 covers 9 bases. Looked up from germline, CDR1 is SGDLS and CDR2 is YYNGEE. The CDR3 consists of 16 residues. Trimming took 0 bases from V and 2 from J; bases not matched to a gene: 4. CDR3 DNA: TGTGCCAGCAGCGTAGGGGGGACTAGCTTCACAGATACGCAGTATTTT. It codes for CASSVGGTSFTDTQYF.

This clone was found a few times. The V and J genes are TRBV6-5 and TRBJ2-2; D uncertain. The CDR3 is 16 residues long. Between the trimmed V and J ends, which lost 0 bases and 4 bases, there was a span of 12 bases. Germline V gives CDR1 MNHEY, CDR2 SVGAGI. The CDR3 is CASSYSMAEPTGELFF. As DNA, the CDR3 is TGTGCCAGCAGTTACTCGATGGCAGAACCCACCGGGGAGCTGTTTTTT.

The rearrangement joins TRBV6-1 to TRBJ1-3; D not resolved. The CDR3 spans 15 residues. Trimming stripped 5 bases from V and 4 bases from J, with 15 bases between. CDR1 is MNHNS, CDR2 SASEGT, per germline. The CDR3 DNA reads as TGTGCCAGCAGTACTGCGTCTGAGGGAGGAAACACCATATATTTT. Its protein product is CASSTASEGGNTIYF.

The chain joins TRBV27 to TRBJ2-2, with 10 bases that match TRBD1. V was pared by 6 bases and J by 6 bases, with 7 bases of the junction left unmatched. This CDR3 contains 15 residues. Germline lookup yields CDR1 MNHEY and CDR2 SMNVEV (reference sequence). DNA of the CDR3: TGTGCCAGCAGCTCAGACAGGGGGCGCCCCGGGGAGCTGTTTTTT. Protein: CASSSDRGRPGELFF.

This clone has a handful of counts. The chain links TRBV14 to TRBJ1-2, with D perhaps TRBD1 (5 bases). V was shortened by 0 bases and J by 4 bases, with 15 bases between the two germline ends. The germline V gene has CDR1 SGHDN and CDR2 FVKESK. This CDR3 has 16 amino acids. CDR3 sequence (DNA): TGTGCCAGCAGCCAAGAATTGGCAGGGCCCACCTATGGCTACACCTTC. Translation gives CASSQELAGPTYGYTF. Variable domain in full (rest from reference TRBV14 and TRBJ1-2): EAGVTQFPSHSVIEKGQTVTLRCDPISGHDNLYWYRRVMGKEIKFLLHFVKESKQDESGMPNNRFLAERTGGTYSTLKVQPAELEDSGVYFCASSQELAGPTYGYTFGSGTRLTVV.

This clone was seen only a few times. The genes are TRBV4-3 and TRBJ1-3, with D hard to call. The CDR3 runs 13 residues. V gave up 4 bases and J gave up 2 bases, with 6 bases separating them. Looked up from germline, CDR1 is LGHNA and CDR2 is YSLEER. The DNA for the CDR3 is TGCGCCAGCAGCCCAAGCCCTGGAAACACCATATATTTT. This codes for CASSPSPGNTIYF.

The chain joins TRBV13 to TRBJ2-7; TRBD2 might be the D (5 bases). Germline CDR1 is PRHDT and CDR2 is FYEKMQ (reference sequence). V gave up 6 bases and J gave up 6 bases, with 12 bases separating them. The CDR3 runs 12 residues. CDR3 DNA sequence: TGTGCCAGCAGTCCCCGGGGATCCGAGCAGTACTTC. This encodes CASSPRGSEQYF.

The rearrangement joins TRBV7-9 to TRBJ2-1; 8 bases are a match to TRBD2. This CDR3 is 15 amino acids long. V dropped 5 bases and J dropped 6; count of bases not matched to a gene: 9. Germline CDR1 and CDR2: SEHNR and FQNEAQ (reference sequence). CDR3 in amino acids: CASSGLAGGINEQFF. Here the CDR3 DNA reads TGTGCCAGCAGCGGGCTAGCGGGCGGCATCAATGAGCAGTTCTTC.

The chain's CDR3 is CASSVGTMAGGQETQYF. The CDR3 DNA sequence: TGTGCCAGCAGCGTAGGAACCATGGCGGGAGGCCAGGAGACCCAGTACTTC. V usage is TRBV9 and J usage is TRBJ2-5; 8 bases are shared with TRBD2. The V gene end was trimmed by 0 bases and the J gene end by 5 bases; junction bases not matched to a gene: 12. CDR1 SGDLS and CDR2 YYNGEE come from the germline V gene. This CDR3 has 17 amino acids.

The gene calls are TRBV19 and TRBJ2-1; TRBD2 aligns across 8 bases. Germline V gene data show CDR1 as LNHDA and CDR2 as SQIVND (reference sequence). After removal of 10 bases from V and 3 bases from J, the junction contained 8 bases not matched to a gene. The CDR3 covers 14 residues. CDR3 bases: TGTGCCATCTCAAGCGGGGGCCTCTACAATGAGCAGTTCTTC. This encodes CAISSGGLYNEQFF. The full variable domain, completed using reference TRBV19 and TRBJ2-1, is DGGITQSPKYLFRKEGQNVTLSCEQNLNHDAMYWYRQDPGQGLRLIYYSQIVNDFQKGDIAEGYSVSREKKESFPLTVTSAQKNPTAFYLCAISSGGLYNEQFFGPGTRLTVL.

V is TRBV19 and J is TRBJ2-1, with D uncertain. From germline, CDR1 is LNHDA and CDR2 SQIVND (reference sequence). Trimming took off 3 bases at V and 10 bases at J, with 13 bases between the two ends. The length of the CDR3 is 13 residues. CDR3 protein: CASSISLVKEQFF. The CDR3 DNA reads as TGTGCCAGTAGTATTTCTCTAGTAAAAGAGCAGTTCTTC.

This rearrangement joins TRBV29-1 to TRBJ2-1; 11 bases map to TRBD2. V was clipped by 3 bases and J by 2 bases; unmatched bases: 6. Germline V gene data show CDR1 as SQVTM and CDR2 as ANQGSEA. There are 16 residues in the CDR3. CDR3 sequence: CSVDRGTSGTYNEQFF. The DNA of the CDR3 is TGCAGCGTTGATAGGGGGACTAGCGGTACCTACAATGAGCAGTTCTTC.

CDR3: CASSPLGGSYEQYF. The DNA for the CDR3 is TGTGCCAGCAGTCCCTTGGGGGGCTCCTACGAGCAGTACTTC. This rearrangement joins TRBV27 to TRBJ2-7; weak D call: TRBD2 (6 bases). This CDR3 spans 14 amino acids. The germline gives CDR1 MNHEY, CDR2 SMNVEV (reference sequence). V lost 5 bases, J lost 0 bases, and 11 bases lay in between.

The chain has TRBV4-1 and TRBJ1-1; maybe TRBD1 (5 bases). The CDR3 loop spans 14 amino acids. The V and J ends lost 0 bases and 2 bases respectively, with 7 bases between them. Per germline, CDR1 MGHRA and CDR2 YSYEKL. CDR3 bases: TGCGCCAGCAGCCAAGAATGGGGCAACACTGAAGCTTTCTTT. This codes for CASSQEWGNTEAFF.

With respect to this clone: Germline is not matched at one junction end, which may reflect a read error. The chain is built from TRBV19 and TRBJ2-7, with D tentatively TRBD1 (5 bases). The V gene's germline CDR1 is LNHDA and CDR2 SQIVND (reference sequence). This CDR3 comprises 13 residues. This CDR3 reads CASSDSLSCEQYF. CDR3 DNA: TGTGCCAGTAGTGACAGTCTCTCCTGCGAGCAGTACTTC. The variable domain in full, completed from reference TRBV19 and TRBJ2-7, reads DGGITQSPKYLFRKEGQNVTLSCEQNLNHDAMYWYRQDPGQGLRLIYYSQIVNDFQKGDIAEGYSVSREKKESFPLTVTSAQKNPTAFYLCASSDSLSCEQYFGPGTRLTVT.

The chain joins TRBV5-1 to TRBJ1-2; D is unclear. Trimming removed 3 bases at V and 6 bases at J, with 24 bases between. Germline V CDR1 and CDR2: SGHRS, YFSETQ. This CDR3 spans 17 amino acids. Written as DNA, the CDR3 is TGCGCCAGCAGCTCCTACTTTTCGGGTCCGAATACCAATGGCTACACCTTC. Its translation: CASSSYFSGPNTNGYTF.

The V and J genes are TRBV10-3 and TRBJ2-3; a possible D gene is TRBD2 (5 bases). V was cut by 8 bases and J by 2 bases, with 11 bases left in between. Germline V lookup: CDR1 ENHRY, CDR2 SYGVKD. The CDR3 sequence is 13 residues long. In nucleotides, the CDR3 is TGTGCCATCTATAGCGACTACACAGATACGCAGTATTTT. This codes for CAIYSDYTDTQYF.